This T cell receptor (beta chain) stems from a study of shared clonotypes between healthy human individuals. General observations from the study: In having few donors, the study represented limited genetic and exposure-history diversity. Relative to clonotypes present in all four donors, those not shared had lower generation probabilities.

A word on this clone: Antigen unknown.

The germline V gene encodes CDR1 MNHNY and CDR2 SVGAGI (reference sequence). The CDR3 has 13 residues. V shed 4 bases and J 4 bases; nucleotides not matched to a gene: 3. Deep level was the assay's run setting. As originally analysed: Quality scores were absent from the junction-only immunoSEQ sequences, so filtering differed. Measured with immunoSEQ multiplex PCR; TCRdb has only the in-frame clones, and not every one. V, J and clone size derive from that table, while D and trimming were established from the DNA sequence. The profile shows about 1.1 million clones, around 77% of them singletons. This chain links TRBV6-6 with TRBJ1-2; 7 nucleotides line up with TRBD1. This receptor was obtained from a man aged 18 to 29 in good health. Some clones in this sample may be carry-over from other donors' samples. The sequenced sample consisted of memory CD4+ T cells from PBMCs. Subset meaning: CD45RA-negative fraction. The chain's CDR3 is CASSWTGAYGYTF. As DNA, the CDR3 is TGTGCCAGCAGTTGGACAGGAGCCTATGGCTACACCTTC.